The source of this T cell receptor beta chain is a study of cytomegalovirus exposure and HLA in healthy donors. The PCR made use of 60 Vbeta and 13 Jbeta primers. TCRdb keeps only in-frame clones here, not all; method: immunoSEQ multiplex PCR. The sample lists about 210,000 clones; around 79% were seen once. The CDR3 length is 14 residues. Germline lookup yields CDR1 SGHTS and CDR2 YDEGEE. V was clipped by 0 bases and J by 3 bases, with 9 bases between them. Sequencing was done on a sample of PBMCs. The chain employs TRBV5-8 and TRBJ1-2; no clear D. This clonotype was obtained from a male donor in good health and CMV-seropositive. CDR3 protein: CASSLDVRDYGYTF. In DNA, the CDR3 is TGTGCCAGCAGCTTGGATGTGAGGGACTATGGCTACACCTTC.